A selection of T cell receptor beta chains follows, all from one sample in a study of blood T cells in healthy people across ages. TCRdb re-analysed the 5' RACE reads in MiXCR, keeping a single row per CDR3 protein. The sample lists approximately 770,000 distinct CDR3 sequences; about three fifths were seen once. The sequencing sample was made of blood. The receptors originated from a man in his thirties or forties in good health. CDR3s include the opening cysteine and the closing phenylalanine or tryptophan. The order of the fields is J gene, clone size, D gene, V gene, CDR3 DNA, CDR3 protein. A D gene is named only where the DNA matches it firmly. Size tells how often a clone was seen (once, few, many) or the class of an expanded clone, and some rows leave it out.

TRBJ2-3	NA	TRBD1	TRBV6-5	TGTGCCAGCAGGCGACAGGGGGCGGATACGCAGTATTTT	CASRRQGADTQYF
TRBJ1-6	NA	NA	TRBV6-5	TGTGCCAGCAGCCTAAATACCGAGATTCCACCCCTCCACTTT	CASSLNTEIPPLHF
TRBJ1-4	NA	NA	TRBV15	TGTGCCACCAGCAGAGATTTGAGCCAGGGCAATGAAAAACTGTTTTTT	CATSRDLSQGNEKLFF
TRBJ2-1	NA	TRBD1	TRBV11-1	TGTGCCAGCAGCCCAGGACAGGGAAAGGGGCCCGGGGAGTTCTTC	CASSPGQGKGPGEFF
TRBJ2-1	once	NA	TRBV20-1	TGCAGTGCTCGGGGGGCGGAAATATACAGTGAGCAGTTCTTC	CSARGAEIYSEQFF
TRBJ2-1	NA	TRBD2	TRBV4-2	TGTGCCAGCAGCAACCAAGCGGGGGCCAGGTACAATGAGCAGTTCTTC	CASSNQAGARYNEQFF
TRBJ2-7	once	NA	TRBV20-1	TGCAGTGCTGGAAGTAGGGGGTTCCCCTACGAGCAGTACTTC	CSAGSRGFPYEQYF
TRBJ1-1	NA	TRBD1	TRBV3-1	TGTGCCAGCAGCCAAAACAGGGGTCTGAACACTGAAGCTTTCTTT	CASSQNRGLNTEAFF
TRBJ1-2	few	TRBD1	TRBV7-9	TGTGCCAGCAGCCTATCTACAGGGGGAGGCTATGGCTACACCTTC	CASSLSTGGGYGYTF
TRBJ2-1	NA	TRBD2	TRBV5-1	TGCGCCAGCAGCTTGAAAATTCTGTCTAGCGGTTACAATGAGCAGTTCTTC	CASSLKILSSGYNEQFF
TRBJ2-7	few	TRBD2	TRBV7-2	TGTGCCAGCAGCTTAACTAGCGGGAGTGAGTATGAGCAGTACTTC	CASSLTSGSEYEQYF
TRBJ2-6	few	NA	TRBV4-2	TGTGCCAGCCGACTCTCTAGCTCTGGGGCCAACGTCCTGACTTTC	CASRLSSSGANVLTF
TRBJ1-1	NA	NA	TRBV24-1	TGTGCCACCAGTGCAGGAGCAAACACTGAAGCTTTCTTT	CATSAGANTEAFF
TRBJ1-1	NA	NA	TRBV14	TGTGCCAGCAGCCAAACTCACAGTAGCACTGAAGCTTTCTTT	CASSQTHSSTEAFF
TRBJ2-7	NA	TRBD2	TRBV29-1	TGCAGCGTTGAGGGCGGGGAGGGTAGATACGAGCAGTACTTC	CSVEGGEGRYEQYF
TRBJ2-5	NA	TRBD2	TRBV7-2	TGTGCCAGCAGCTTAGCGTTGATAGCGGGGGGGCTGAGAGAGACCCAGTACTTC	CASSLALIAGGLRETQYF
TRBJ2-5	NA	NA	TRBV13	TGTGCCAGCAGCTTAGAAGGGGAAACCCAAGAGACCCAGTACTTC	CASSLEGETQETQYF
TRBJ1-6	once	TRBD1	TRBV9	TGTGCCAGCAGCAACCGGACAGGCTATAATTCACCCCTCCACTTT	CASSNRTGYNSPLHF
TRBJ2-1	few	NA	TRBV9	TGTGCCAGCAGCGTCACCCGGGACTTAGCCTTCGGTGAGCAGTTCTTC	CASSVTRDLAFGEQFF
TRBJ1-1	NA	TRBD1	TRBV7-9	TGTGCCAGCAGCTTAGATGGGACAGGGGCTTCTGAAGCTTTCTTT	CASSLDGTGASEAFF
TRBJ2-1	NA	TRBD2	TRBV6-4	TGTGCCAGCAGTGACTCTGCTAGCGGGACCACCAATGAGCAGTTCTTC	CASSDSASGTTNEQFF
TRBJ1-2	few	TRBD1	TRBV12-3/TRBV12-4	TGTGCCAGCAGGGATACCCAGGGGGCGCATGATGGCTACACCTTC	CASRDTQGAHDGYTF
TRBJ1-6	few	NA	TRBV28	TGTGCCACACGTCTCAATTCACCCCTCCACTTT	CATRLNSPLHF
TRBJ2-5	once	NA	TRBV30	TGTGCCTGGAGTAACAGTCAAGAGACCCAGTACTTC	CAWSNSQETQYF
TRBJ2-7	NA	TRBD1	TRBV28	TGTGCCAGCAGTTTATTAAGGACAGGGGCTTACGAGCAGTACTTC	CASSLLRTGAYEQYF
TRBJ2-7	few	NA	TRBV6-2/TRBV6-3	TGTGCCAGCAGTTTGAGGGACGGAGCCTACGAGCAGTACTTC	CASSLRDGAYEQYF
TRBJ2-7	once	NA	TRBV27	TGTGCCAGCAGCCCATCGGATGCAGTCTCCTACGAGCAGTACTTC	CASSPSDAVSYEQYF
TRBJ2-4	NA	NA	TRBV27	TGTGCCAGCAGTTTTCTAGGGTCAGCCAAAAACATTCAGTACTTC	CASSFLGSAKNIQYF
TRBJ2-3	NA	TRBD1	TRBV2	TGTGCCAGCAGTGGGACAGGCCCGACAGATACGCAGTATTTT	CASSGTGPTDTQYF
TRBJ2-3	many	TRBD1	TRBV12-3/TRBV12-4	TGTGCCAGCAGTTTCTGGGGGACAGGGGTCACAGATACGCAGTATTTT	CASSFWGTGVTDTQYF
TRBJ2-7	NA	NA	TRBV20-1	TGCAGTGCTAACAAATATCCACGGCGGGACTCCTACAATGAGCAGTACTTC	CSANKYPRRDSYNEQYF
TRBJ2-1	NA	NA	TRBV20-1	TGCAGTGCTGGTGGCGAGTGGCAGGTGATCAATGAGCAGTTCTTC	CSAGGEWQVINEQFF
TRBJ2-3	few	NA	TRBV4-3	TGCGCCAGCAGCGAAAGACCGGGTGGGGTCCCAGATACGCAGTATTTT	CASSERPGGVPDTQYF
TRBJ2-7	NA	NA	TRBV27	TGTGCCAGCAGTGTATCTATGGGCTACGAGCAGTACTTC	CASSVSMGYEQYF
TRBJ2-5	few	NA	TRBV5-1	TGCGCCAGCATGGCTTCCGGGACCTTGGGGGAGACCCAGTACTTC	CASMASGTLGETQYF
TRBJ2-7	few	NA	TRBV29-1	TGCAGCGCCGGGGACAACCCGTACGAGCAGTACTTC	CSAGDNPYEQYF
TRBJ2-5	NA	NA	TRBV7-8	TGTGCCAGCGGGAGAGCGGAGACCCAGTACTTC	CASGRAETQYF
TRBJ2-5	once	TRBD2	TRBV3-1	TGTGCCAGCAGCCAGAGGACTAGTTGGCAAGAGACCCAGTACTTC	CASSQRTSWQETQYF
TRBJ2-1	few	NA	TRBV20-1	TGCAGTGCTAGAGATAGGGCCAAGCAGTTCTTC	CSARDRAKQFF